This TCR beta chain was captured in a study of CD8 T cells in ankylosing spondylitis. MiXCR was run by TCRdb on the 5' RACE reads, yielding one entry per CDR3 protein. In the table there are 270,000 or so distinct CDR3 sequences, 15% to 20% of which are singletons. CDR3 size: 15 residues. Germline CDR1 is MGHRA and CDR2 is YSYEKL. V shed 1 base and J shed 4 bases, with 13 bases lying between them. Worth noting for this clonotype: Its antigen is unidentified.

Findings and limits, study-wide: Reportedly, significant enrichment of disease-linked clones occurred in matched ankylosing spondylitis synovial fluid. For ankylosing spondylitis blood, a TCR beta motif of 8 or 9 highly homologous variants appeared characteristic.

The receptor was derived from a male donor with ankylosing spondylitis or in good health (not recorded which). Sequencing input: blood, either unsorted or a sorted T cell fraction (not recorded which). V and J are TRBV4-1 and TRBJ1-2; D is possibly TRBD1 (5 bases). The CDR3: CASSQVEGVGYGYTF. CDR3 DNA: TGCGCCAGCAGCCAAGTGGAAGGGGTCGGCTATGGCTACACCTTC.